The T cell receptor (beta chain) described here comes from a study of identical twins. TCRdb re-called the 5' RACE reads through MiXCR, storing one row per CDR3 protein. The sample lists 1.5 million to 2 million distinct CDR3 sequences, roughly 35% occurring once. Germline CDR1 is MNHEY and CDR2 is SVGEGT. This CDR3 has 16 amino acids. V was shortened by 6 bases and J by 2 bases, with 14 bases between the two germline ends. The genes are TRBV6-2 or TRBV6-3 and TRBJ2-6; D unclear. The material sequenced was cord blood. The TCR sequence derives from a newborn girl in good health. CDR3 residues: CASRNPRKAGANVLTF. CDR3 bases: TGTGCCAGCAGAAACCCCCGTAAGGCTGGGGCCAACGTCCTGACTTTC.